The next 4 T cell receptor beta chains were all read from a single sample in a study of blood T cell repertoires in COVID-19. Repertoires were generated with immunoSEQ multiplex PCR, while TCRdb's copy carries only in-frame clones and drops some. In the table there are more than 300,000 clones, around four fifths of which are singletons. The specimen was peripheral blood. These receptors were obtained from a woman in her 50s with acute or convalescent COVID-19.

V gene TRBV2 combines with J gene TRBJ1-2; D unclear. In germline, CDR1 is SNHLY, CDR2 FYNNEI. This CDR3 has 14 residues. The V and J ends lost 11 bases and 3 bases respectively, with 19 bases between them. In nucleotides, the CDR3 is TGTGCCGTCAGAACTGAGGGCAGTTACTATGGCTACACCTTC. Its protein is CAVRTEGSYYGYTF.

CDR3 loop: CASSGTSGRSLYEQYF. DNA for the CDR3: TGTGCCAGCAGCGGGACTAGCGGGAGGTCGCTCTACGAGCAGTACTTC. The chain carries TRBV7-2 and TRBJ2-7; 15 positions agree with TRBD2. CDR3 length: 16 amino acids. V shed 5 bases and J 3 bases; nucleotides not matched to a gene: 5. Germline-derived CDR1 and CDR2 are SGHTA and FQGNSA.

Details on this clone: At the DNA level, this CDR3 is encoded by other sequences in the same sample as well. The chain employs TRBV4-1 and TRBJ2-5, with unresolved D. The V end lost 1 base, the J end lost 2 bases, and 8 bases lay between the germline ends. CDR3 length: 14 residues. Germline V gene lookup returns CDR1 MGHRA and CDR2 YSYEKL. CDR3 sequence reads: CASSQVEFQETQYF. In DNA, the CDR3 is TGCGCCAGCAGCCAAGTGGAGTTTCAAGAGACCCAGTACTTC.

This clone occurred a few times. V gene TRBV6-5 combines with J gene TRBJ1-5; 7 nucleotides agree with TRBD1. The V segment lost 6 bases and the J segment 4 bases; nucleotides outside the gene matches: 3. The V gene's germline CDR1 is MNHEY and CDR2 SVGAGI. The CDR3 length is 13 residues. In nucleotides, the CDR3 is TGTGCCAGCAGCACACAGGGGAATCAGCCCCAGCATTTT. It is translated as CASSTQGNQPQHF.